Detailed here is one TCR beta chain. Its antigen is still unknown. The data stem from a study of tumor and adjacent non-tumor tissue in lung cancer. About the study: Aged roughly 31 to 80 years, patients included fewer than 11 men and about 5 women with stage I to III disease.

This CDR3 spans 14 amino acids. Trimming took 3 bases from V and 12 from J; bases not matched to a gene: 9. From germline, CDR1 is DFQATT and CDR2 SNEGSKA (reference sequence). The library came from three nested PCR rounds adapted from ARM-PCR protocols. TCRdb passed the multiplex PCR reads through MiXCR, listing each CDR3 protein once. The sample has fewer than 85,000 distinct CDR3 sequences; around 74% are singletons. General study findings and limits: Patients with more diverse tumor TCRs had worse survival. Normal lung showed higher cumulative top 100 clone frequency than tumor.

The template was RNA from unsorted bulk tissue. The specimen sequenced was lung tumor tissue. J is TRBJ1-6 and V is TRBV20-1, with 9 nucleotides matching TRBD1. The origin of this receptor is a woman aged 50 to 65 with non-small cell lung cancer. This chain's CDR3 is CSARPPGQGIPLHF. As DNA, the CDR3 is TGCAGTGCTAGGCCCCCGGGACAGGGTATACCCCTCCACTTT.